This is a list of T cell receptor beta chains from one sample in a study of blood T cells in healthy people across ages. TCRdb processed the 5' RACE reads anew with MiXCR; each CDR3 protein has one entry. This table holds about 730,000 distinct CDR3 sequences, 35% to 45% found once. Material: blood. These receptors were obtained from an older woman in good health. CDR3s include the opening cysteine and the closing phenylalanine or tryptophan. D genes are given only for firm matches. Where a row states a size, it is once, few, many or the class of an expanded clone; other rows omit it.

v_call	clone_size	j_call	d_call	cdr3_aa	cdr3_nt
TRBV20-1	.	TRBJ2-5	.	CSATRTRQETQYF	TGCAGTGCTACGAGGACCCGTCAAGAGACCCAGTACTTC
TRBV20-1	.	TRBJ2-7	TRBD2	CSARDRGLAGDYEQYF	TGCAGTGCTAGAGACCGGGGACTAGCGGGAGACTACGAGCAGTACTTC
TRBV29-1	.	TRBJ2-3	TRBD2	CSAGGAGADTQYF	TGCAGCGCCGGAGGAGCGGGAGCAGATACGCAGTATTTT
TRBV28	few	TRBJ2-1	.	CASKASVVEQFF	TGTGCCAGCAAGGCTAGTGTGGTTGAGCAGTTCTTC
TRBV20-1	.	TRBJ2-1	TRBD2	CSARAVVRGGYSYNEQFF	TGCAGTGCTAGAGCTGTAGTCCGGGGGGGCTACTCCTACAATGAGCAGTTCTTC
TRBV6-2/TRBV6-3	.	TRBJ2-7	TRBD1	CVSRASGQGTYEQYF	TGTGTCAGCAGGGCTTCGGGACAGGGTACCTACGAGCAGTACTTC
TRBV12-3/TRBV12-4	many	TRBJ2-3	TRBD2	CASSLSGGGAKTDTQYF	TGTGCCAGCAGTTTATCGGGCGGGGGGGCTAAAACAGATACGCAGTATTTT
TRBV5-1	.	TRBJ2-7	TRBD2	CASSLGIKQAGGPNSYEQYF	TGCGCCAGCAGCTTGGGAATCAAGCAGGCGGGGGGACCAAACAGCTACGAGCAGTACTTC
TRBV7-9	.	TRBJ1-1	.	CASSIYGEGEAFF	TGTGCCAGCAGCATATATGGGGAGGGTGAAGCTTTCTTT
TRBV5-1	.	TRBJ2-1	TRBD2	CASSHRAGGYNEQFF	TGCGCCAGCAGCCACCGCGCGGGGGGTTACAATGAGCAGTTCTTC
TRBV18	.	TRBJ2-7	TRBD2	CASSPNDSSGTRSEQYF	TGTGCCAGCTCACCCAACGACAGCTCCGGGACTAGGTCCGAGCAGTACTTC
TRBV16	.	TRBJ2-5	.	CASSQDPHGTQYF	TGTGCCAGCAGCCAGGACCCCCACGGGACCCAGTACTTC
TRBV20-1	few	TRBJ2-5	TRBD1	CSAPRGGVGFETQYF	TGCAGTGCACCCCGAGGGGGCGTCGGTTTTGAGACCCAGTACTTC
TRBV7-9	.	TRBJ1-1	.	CASSLVRSVNTEAFF	TGTGCCAGCAGCTTAGTCAGAAGCGTGAACACTGAAGCTTTCTTT
TRBV4-2	.	TRBJ2-7	.	CASSHREGLATYEQYF	TGTGCCAGCAGCCACCGAGAGGGCCTAGCCACCTACGAGCAGTACTTC
TRBV2	.	TRBJ2-3	.	CASSEETTERDTQYF	TGTGCCAGCAGTGAAGAGACTACCGAGCGTGATACGCAGTATTTT
TRBV11-1	.	TRBJ2-7	.	CASSFAPTRDNEQYF	TGTGCCAGCAGCTTTGCCCCAACCAGGGACAATGAGCAGTACTTC
TRBV20-1	.	TRBJ2-1	TRBD2	CSARDLAGGQNNEQFF	TGCAGTGCTAGAGATCTAGCGGGGGGGCAAAACAATGAGCAGTTCTTC
TRBV3-1	few	TRBJ2-5	.	CASRLRDGWETQYF	TGTGCCAGCAGGCTCCGGGACGGATGGGAGACCCAGTACTTC
TRBV6-5	.	TRBJ2-3	.	CASSYSRESGDTQYF	TGTGCCAGCAGTTACTCGAGAGAGAGTGGAGATACGCAGTATTTT
TRBV10-3	.	TRBJ1-1	.	CVISESQNTEAFF	TGTGTCATCAGTGAGTCCCAGAACACTGAAGCTTTCTTT
TRBV20-1	.	TRBJ1-1	.	CSARDIGDYTEAFF	TGCAGTGCTAGAGATATAGGGGATTACACTGAAGCTTTCTTT
TRBV20-1	few	TRBJ1-5	TRBD1	CSATWGQGDFNSNQPQHF	TGCAGTGCTACCTGGGGACAGGGAGATTTTAATAGCAATCAGCCCCAGCATTTT
TRBV7-9	few	TRBJ2-4	TRBD2	CASSSTSGGPQNIQYF	TGTGCCAGCAGCTCGACGAGCGGGGGGCCCCAAAACATTCAGTACTTC
TRBV7-3	.	TRBJ2-5	.	CASSQDREEEQYF	TGTGCCAGCAGCCAAGACAGGGAGGAGGAGCAGTACTTC
TRBV6-6	.	TRBJ2-4	TRBD1	CASSYGTAGNIQYF	TGTGCCAGCAGTTACGGGACAGCTGGAAACATTCAGTACTTC
TRBV9	.	TRBJ2-1	.	CASSVAIDSPYNEQFF	TGTGCCAGCAGCGTAGCTATCGACTCACCCTACAATGAGCAGTTCTTC
TRBV5-1	few	TRBJ2-5	TRBD1	CASSQGTGRQETQYF	TGCGCCAGCAGCCAAGGGACAGGGCGGCAAGAGACCCAGTACTTC
TRBV20-1	.	TRBJ2-5	.	CSARGRQEAQETQYF	TGCAGTGCTAGGGGCAGACAGGAGGCGCAAGAGACCCAGTACTTC
TRBV7-2	.	TRBJ2-1	TRBD2	CASSLGLPGAKQFF	TGTGCCAGCAGCTTGGGACTACCGGGTGCTAAGCAGTTCTTC
TRBV5-5	many	TRBJ2-5	.	CASSLPGVETQYF	TGTGCCAGCAGCCTGCCGGGGGTTGAGACCCAGTACTTC
TRBV6-2/TRBV6-3	.	TRBJ2-2	.	CASSYAGELFF	TGTGCCAGCAGTTACGCCGGGGAGCTGTTTTTT
TRBV7-3	.	TRBJ1-2	TRBD1	CASSPSPTGADNYGYTF	TGTGCCAGCAGCCCAAGTCCGACAGGGGCTGATAACTATGGCTACACCTTC
TRBV9	.	TRBJ2-7	.	CASSVFPSYEQYF	TGTGCCAGCAGCGTTTTCCCCTCCTACGAGCAGTACTTC
TRBV6-5	many	TRBJ2-6	.	CASRDSGANVLTF	TGTGCCAGCAGAGACTCTGGGGCCAACGTCCTGACTTTC
TRBV10-3	.	TRBJ2-3	.	CAISGSRDSTDTQYF	TGTGCCATCAGTGGTTCGAGAGATAGCACAGATACGCAGTATTTT
TRBV29-1	few	TRBJ1-1	.	CSVSQNTEAFF	TGCAGCGTTAGTCAGAACACTGAAGCTTTCTTT
TRBV20-1	.	TRBJ2-3	.	CSANLAGDSTDTQYF	TGCAGTGCCAACCTCGCAGGGGACAGCACAGATACGCAGTATTTT
TRBV7-6	few	TRBJ2-5	.	CASSRHVSGLWYF	TGTGCCAGCAGCCGCCACGTCAGCGGACTCTGGTACTTC
TRBV5-1	many	TRBJ2-5	TRBD2	CASSPRSSGARETQYF	TGCGCCAGCAGCCCTCGCTCTAGCGGGGCAAGGGAGACCCAGTACTTC
TRBV29-1	.	TRBJ2-1	TRBD1	CSVEGDRGPLDEQFF	TGCAGCGTAGAGGGGGACAGGGGTCCCCTGGACGAGCAGTTCTTC
TRBV5-1	.	TRBJ2-5	TRBD1	CASGPGGTGVSQETQYF	TGCGCCAGCGGACCAGGAGGGACAGGGGTTTCCCAAGAGACCCAGTACTTC
TRBV24-1	few	TRBJ2-7	TRBD2	CAILLAGDYEQYF	TGTGCCATCCTACTAGCGGGAGACTACGAGCAGTACTTC
TRBV20-1	.	TRBJ2-1	.	CSARDGGLNNEQFF	TGCAGTGCTAGAGATGGGGGGCTAAACAATGAGCAGTTCTTC
TRBV25-1	.	TRBJ2-7	.	CASSELAAGEQYF	TGTGCCAGCAGTGAATTGGCAGCAGGCGAGCAGTACTTC
TRBV7-9	few	TRBJ2-7	.	CASSQGNTYEQYF	TGTGCCAGCAGCCAGGGAAATACCTACGAGCAGTACTTC
TRBV10-3	.	TRBJ2-5	TRBD2	CAISVGGEETQYF	TGTGCCATCAGTGTCGGGGGGGAAGAGACCCAGTACTTC
TRBV12-3/TRBV12-4	.	TRBJ1-5	.	CASSPSGGGSNQPQHF	TGTGCCAGCAGCCCCTCGGGAGGAGGGAGCAATCAGCCCCAGCATTTT
TRBV7-2	few	TRBJ2-3	TRBD2	CASSLVGGTSGINTDTQYF	TGTGCCAGCAGCTTAGTAGGGGGGACTAGCGGCATTAACACAGATACGCAGTATTTT
TRBV10-3	.	TRBJ2-4	TRBD2	CAISEGGSGGKNIQYF	TGTGCCATCAGTGAGGGGGGGAGCGGGGGCAAAAACATTCAGTACTTC
TRBV7-3	.	TRBJ2-1	.	CASSLTLSASYNEQFF	TGTGCCAGCAGCTTAACGCTCAGCGCGTCCTACAATGAGCAGTTCTTC
TRBV20-1	once	TRBJ1-6	.	CSAARTGLGGDSPLHF	TGCAGTGCTGCCCGGACGGGGTTAGGGGGGGATTCACCCCTCCACTTT
TRBV13	few	TRBJ2-7	TRBD2	CASSRPPGLAGGDEQYF	TGTGCCAGCAGCCGACCACCGGGACTAGCGGGTGGCGACGAGCAGTACTTC
TRBV12-3/TRBV12-4	many	TRBJ2-5	.	CASSRLGTGGQETQYF	TGTGCCAGCAGTAGACTCGGGACGGGTGGCCAAGAGACCCAGTACTTC
TRBV20-1	many	TRBJ2-7	.	CSARAGANYEQYF	TGCAGTGCTAGGGCGGGGGCTAACTACGAGCAGTACTTC
TRBV20-1	.	TRBJ2-1	.	CSARDGRQSHNEQFF	TGCAGTGCTAGAGACGGGCGACAGTCCCACAATGAGCAGTTCTTC